This T cell receptor beta chain was sequenced for a study of CD8 T cells in ankylosing spondylitis. Whole-study results and caveats: Within peripheral blood, clones linked to disease were CD8+ and relatively rare. Reportedly, disease-linked clones are significantly enriched in ankylosing spondylitis patients' matched synovial fluid. Seemingly distinctive of ankylosing spondylitis blood was a TCR beta motif formed by eight highly homologous variants.

In this sample, this clonotype turned up a few times. Its antigen is still unknown. Making use of molecular barcodes, quantitative 5'-RACE generated TCR beta libraries. TCRdb re-derived calls from the 5' RACE reads in MiXCR, one entry per CDR3 protein. The sample yields 240,000 or so distinct CDR3 sequences, about 10% seen once. The sample taken for sequencing was blood, either unsorted or a sorted T cell fraction (not recorded which). This receptor was obtained from a male donor with ankylosing spondylitis or in good health (not recorded which).

In DNA, the CDR3 is TGTGCCCCGCGTGGGACAGGGTTGTTCGGGGAGCTGTTTTTT. It yields the protein CAPRGTGLFGELFF. This sequence joins TRBV4-2 and TRBJ2-2; 9 bases align to TRBD1. From germline, CDR1 is LGHNA and CDR2 YNFKEQ. Trimming at V came to 11 bases and at J to 7 bases, leaving 11 bases not matched to a gene. The CDR3 runs to 14 residues.